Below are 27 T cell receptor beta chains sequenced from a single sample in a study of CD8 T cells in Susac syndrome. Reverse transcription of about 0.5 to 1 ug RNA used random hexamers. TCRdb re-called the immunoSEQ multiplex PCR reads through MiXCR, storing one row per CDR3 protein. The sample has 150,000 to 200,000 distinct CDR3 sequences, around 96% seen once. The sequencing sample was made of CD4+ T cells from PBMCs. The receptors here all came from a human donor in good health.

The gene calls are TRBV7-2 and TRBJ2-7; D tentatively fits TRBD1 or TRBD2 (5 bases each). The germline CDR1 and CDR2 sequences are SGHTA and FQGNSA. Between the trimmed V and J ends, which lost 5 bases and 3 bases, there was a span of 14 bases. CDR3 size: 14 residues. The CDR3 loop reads CASSTPGPNYEQYF. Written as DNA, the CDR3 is TGTGCCAGCAGCACGCCGGGACCTAACTACGAGCAGTACTTC.

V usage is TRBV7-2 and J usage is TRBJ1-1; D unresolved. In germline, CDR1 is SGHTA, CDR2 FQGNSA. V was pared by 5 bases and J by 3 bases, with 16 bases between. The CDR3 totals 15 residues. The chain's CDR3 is CASSTHTVSYTEAFF. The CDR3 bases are TGTGCCAGCAGCACCCATACAGTATCATACACTGAAGCTTTCTTT.

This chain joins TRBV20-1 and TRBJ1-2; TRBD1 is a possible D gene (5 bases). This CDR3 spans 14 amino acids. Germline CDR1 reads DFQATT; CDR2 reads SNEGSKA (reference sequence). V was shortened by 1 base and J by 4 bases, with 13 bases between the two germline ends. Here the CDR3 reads CSARVARDGYGYTF. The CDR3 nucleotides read TGCAGTGCTAGAGTGGCCCGGGACGGCTATGGCTACACCTTC.

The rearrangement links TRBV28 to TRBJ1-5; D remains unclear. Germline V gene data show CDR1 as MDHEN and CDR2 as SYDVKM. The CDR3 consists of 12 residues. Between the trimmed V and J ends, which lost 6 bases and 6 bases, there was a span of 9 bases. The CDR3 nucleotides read TGTGCCAGCAGCTATTTCCCTCAGCCCCAGCATTTT. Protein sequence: CASSYFPQPQHF.

The CDR3 DNA is TGTGCCTGGAGTGCGTTTACGGGAGCCGGGGAGCTGTTTTTT. Encoded protein: CAWSAFTGAGELFF. This chain joins TRBV30 and TRBJ2-2; tentative D call: TRBD2 (6 bases). This CDR3 is 14 amino acids long. Trimming pared 1 base from V and 6 bases from J, leaving 12 bases between. Germline CDR1 reads GTSNPN; CDR2 reads SVGIG (reference sequence).

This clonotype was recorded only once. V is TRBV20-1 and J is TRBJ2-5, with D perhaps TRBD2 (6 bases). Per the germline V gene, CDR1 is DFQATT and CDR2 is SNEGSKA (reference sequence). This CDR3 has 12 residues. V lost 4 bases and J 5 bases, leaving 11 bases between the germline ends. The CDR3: CSATDSGETQYF. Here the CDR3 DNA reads TGCAGTGCTACCGACAGCGGGGAGACCCAGTACTTC.

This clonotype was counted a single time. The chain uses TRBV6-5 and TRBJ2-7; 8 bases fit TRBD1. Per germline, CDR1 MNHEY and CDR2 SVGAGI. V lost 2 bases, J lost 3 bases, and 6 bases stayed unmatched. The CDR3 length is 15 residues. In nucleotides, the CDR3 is TGTGCCAGCAGTTACCGAGACAGGGGACACTACGAGCAGTACTTC. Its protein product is CASSYRDRGHYEQYF.

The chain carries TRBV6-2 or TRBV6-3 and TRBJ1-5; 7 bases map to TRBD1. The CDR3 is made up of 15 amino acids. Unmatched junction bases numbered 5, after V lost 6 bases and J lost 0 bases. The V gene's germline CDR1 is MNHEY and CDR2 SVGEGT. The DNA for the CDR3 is TGTGCCAGCAGCCGGACAGGCAATAGCAATCAGCCCCAGCATTTT. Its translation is CASSRTGNSNQPQHF.

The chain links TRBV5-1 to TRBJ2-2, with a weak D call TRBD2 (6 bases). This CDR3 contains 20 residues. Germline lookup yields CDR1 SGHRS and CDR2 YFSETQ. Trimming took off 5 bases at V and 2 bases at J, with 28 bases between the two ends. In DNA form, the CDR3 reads TGCGCCAGCAGTCTGGCCCCGGGCGGGAACCTTTTCCTTAACACCGGGGAGCTGTTTTTT. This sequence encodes CASSLAPGGNLFLNTGELFF.

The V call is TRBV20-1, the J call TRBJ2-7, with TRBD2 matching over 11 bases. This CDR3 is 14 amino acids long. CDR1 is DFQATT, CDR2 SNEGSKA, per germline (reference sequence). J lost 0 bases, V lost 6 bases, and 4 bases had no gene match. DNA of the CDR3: TGCAGTGCCCCGACTAGCGGGAACTCCTACGAGCAGTACTTC. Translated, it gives CSAPTSGNSYEQYF.

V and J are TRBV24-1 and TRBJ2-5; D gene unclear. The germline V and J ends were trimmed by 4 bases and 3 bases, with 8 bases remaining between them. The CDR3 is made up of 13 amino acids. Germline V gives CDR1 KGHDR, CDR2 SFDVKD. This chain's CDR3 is CATSELDEETQYF. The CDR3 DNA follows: TGTGCCACCAGTGAATTGGATGAAGAGACCCAGTACTTC.

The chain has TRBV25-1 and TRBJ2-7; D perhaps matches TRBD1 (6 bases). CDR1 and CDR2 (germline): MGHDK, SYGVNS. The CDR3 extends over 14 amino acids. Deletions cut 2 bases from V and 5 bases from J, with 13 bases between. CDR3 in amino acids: CASSEGAGVDEQYF. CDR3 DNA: TGTGCCAGCAGTGAAGGGGCAGGGGTAGACGAGCAGTACTTC.

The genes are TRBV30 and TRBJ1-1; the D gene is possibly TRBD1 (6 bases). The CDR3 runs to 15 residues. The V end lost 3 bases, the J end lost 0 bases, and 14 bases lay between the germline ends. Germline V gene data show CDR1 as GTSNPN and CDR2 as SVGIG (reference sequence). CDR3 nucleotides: TGTGCCTGGAGGATACGAGGGGGGATGAACACTGAAGCTTTCTTT. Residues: CAWRIRGGMNTEAFF.

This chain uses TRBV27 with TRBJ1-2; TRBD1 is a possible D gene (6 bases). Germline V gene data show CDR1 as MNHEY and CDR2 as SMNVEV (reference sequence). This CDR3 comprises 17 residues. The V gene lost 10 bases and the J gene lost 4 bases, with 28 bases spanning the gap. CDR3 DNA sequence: TGTGCCACTACCCTAGGCGCTACAGGGAAGGGAATCTATGGCTACACCTTC. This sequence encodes CATTLGATGKGIYGYTF.

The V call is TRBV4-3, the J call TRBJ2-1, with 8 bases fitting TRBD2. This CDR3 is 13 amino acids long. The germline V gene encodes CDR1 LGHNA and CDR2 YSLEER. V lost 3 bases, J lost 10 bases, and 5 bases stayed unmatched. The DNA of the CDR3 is TGCGCCAGCAGCCAGAGACGGGGGGGCGAGCAGTTCTTC. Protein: CASSQRRGGEQFF.

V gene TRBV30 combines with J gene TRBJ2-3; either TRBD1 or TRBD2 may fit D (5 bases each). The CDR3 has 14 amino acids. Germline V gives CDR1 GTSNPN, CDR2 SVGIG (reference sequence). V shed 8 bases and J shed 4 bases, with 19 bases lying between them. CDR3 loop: CATGHPGGADTQYF. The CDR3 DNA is TGTGCCACAGGACATCCCGGAGGAGCAGATACGCAGTATTTT. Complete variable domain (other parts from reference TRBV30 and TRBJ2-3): SQTIHQWPATLVQPVGSPLSLECTVEGTSNPNLYWYRQAAGRGLQLLFYSVGIGQISSEVPQNLSASRPQDRQFILSSKKLLLSDSGFYLCATGHPGGADTQYFGPGTRLTVL.

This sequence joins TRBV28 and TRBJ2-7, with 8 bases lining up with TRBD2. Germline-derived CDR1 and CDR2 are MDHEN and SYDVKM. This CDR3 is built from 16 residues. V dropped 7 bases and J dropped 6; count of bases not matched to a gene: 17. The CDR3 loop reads CASTGRVAGRGTEQYF. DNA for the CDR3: TGTGCCAGCACCGGAAGGGTAGCGGGAAGAGGGACCGAGCAGTACTTC.

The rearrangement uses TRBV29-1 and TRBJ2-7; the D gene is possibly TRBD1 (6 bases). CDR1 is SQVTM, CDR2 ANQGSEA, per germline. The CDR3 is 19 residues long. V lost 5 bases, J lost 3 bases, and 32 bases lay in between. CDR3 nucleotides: TGCAGCGTTCCCCAGAGGGAGTTGGACAGCACGAGTAGTATCTACGAGCAGTACTTC. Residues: CSVPQRELDSTSSIYEQYF.

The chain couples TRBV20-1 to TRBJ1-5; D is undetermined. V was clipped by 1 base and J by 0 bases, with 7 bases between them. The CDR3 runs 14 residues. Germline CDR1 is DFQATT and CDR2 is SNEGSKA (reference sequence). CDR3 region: CSARGLNSNQPQHF. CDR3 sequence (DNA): TGCAGTGCTAGAGGACTAAATAGCAATCAGCCCCAGCATTTT.

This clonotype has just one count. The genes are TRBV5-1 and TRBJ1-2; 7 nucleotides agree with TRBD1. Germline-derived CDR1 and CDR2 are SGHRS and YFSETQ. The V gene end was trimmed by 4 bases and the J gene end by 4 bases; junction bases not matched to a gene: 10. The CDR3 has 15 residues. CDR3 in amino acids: CASSHRDSGGYGYTF. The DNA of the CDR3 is TGCGCCAGCAGCCACCGGGACTCAGGGGGCTATGGCTACACCTTC.

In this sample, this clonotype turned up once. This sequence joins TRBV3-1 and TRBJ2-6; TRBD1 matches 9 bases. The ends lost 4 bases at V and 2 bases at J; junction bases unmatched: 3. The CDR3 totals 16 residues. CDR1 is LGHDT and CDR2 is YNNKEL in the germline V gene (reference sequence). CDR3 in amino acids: CASSRTGGPGANVLTF. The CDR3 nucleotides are TGTGCCAGCAGCCGTACAGGGGGCCCTGGGGCCAACGTCCTGACTTTC.

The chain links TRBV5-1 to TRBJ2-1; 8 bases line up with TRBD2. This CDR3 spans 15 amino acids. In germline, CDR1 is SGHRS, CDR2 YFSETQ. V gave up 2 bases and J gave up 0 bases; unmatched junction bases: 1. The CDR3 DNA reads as TGCGCCAGCAGCTTAGCGGGGGACTCCTACAATGAGCAGTTCTTC. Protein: CASSLAGDSYNEQFF.

Written as DNA, the CDR3 is TGTGCCAGCAGACCCCCGGGGAACACAGATACGCAGTATTTT. This sequence encodes CASRPPGNTDTQYF. The rearrangement joins TRBV28 to TRBJ2-3; tentative D call: TRBD2 (5 bases). The CDR3 sequence is 14 residues long. Trimming left V 6 bases short and J 2 bases short, with 12 bases between. Germline-derived CDR1 and CDR2 are MDHEN and SYDVKM. Looking up the rest from reference TRBV28 and TRBJ2-3 gives the full variable domain: DVKVTQSSRYLVKRTGEKVFLECVQDMDHENMFWYRQDPGLGLRLIYFSYDVKMKEKGDIPEGYSVSREKKERFSLILESASTNQTSMYLCASRPPGNTDTQYFGPGTRLTVL.

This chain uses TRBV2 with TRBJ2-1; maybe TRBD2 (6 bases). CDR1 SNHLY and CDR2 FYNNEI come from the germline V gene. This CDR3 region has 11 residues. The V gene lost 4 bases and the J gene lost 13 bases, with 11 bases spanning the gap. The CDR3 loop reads CASSVETRQFF. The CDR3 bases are TGTGCCAGCAGTGTAGAGACTAGACAGTTCTTC.

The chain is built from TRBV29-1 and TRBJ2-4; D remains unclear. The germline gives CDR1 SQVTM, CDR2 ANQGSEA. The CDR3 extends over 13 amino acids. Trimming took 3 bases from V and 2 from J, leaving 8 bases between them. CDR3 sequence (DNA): TGCAGCGTTGACGGCGAGACCAAAAACATTCAGTACTTC. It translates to CSVDGETKNIQYF.

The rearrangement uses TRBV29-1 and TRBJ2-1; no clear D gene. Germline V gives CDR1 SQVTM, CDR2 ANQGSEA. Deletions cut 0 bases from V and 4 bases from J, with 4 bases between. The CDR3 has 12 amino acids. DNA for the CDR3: TGCAGCGTTGAAGATCGGTACAATGAGCAGTTCTTC. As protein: CSVEDRYNEQFF.

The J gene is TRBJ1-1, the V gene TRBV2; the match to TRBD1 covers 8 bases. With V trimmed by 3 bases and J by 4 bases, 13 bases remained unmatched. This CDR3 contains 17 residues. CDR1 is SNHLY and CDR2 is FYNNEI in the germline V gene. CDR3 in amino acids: CASSDPSQTGEGTEAFF. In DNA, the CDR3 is TGTGCCAGCAGTGACCCCTCTCAGACAGGGGAGGGCACTGAAGCTTTCTTT.